These 18 T cell receptor beta chains share one sample of origin, sequenced in a study of CD8 T cells in Susac syndrome. With random hexamers, reverse transcription was performed on about 0.45 to 1 ug of RNA. MiXCR, run by TCRdb on the immunoSEQ multiplex PCR reads, gives a single entry per CDR3 protein. The table lists over 300,000 distinct CDR3 sequences, about 90% of them singletons. Input material: CD4+ T cells from PBMCs. The receptors were sampled from a human donor with multiple sclerosis.

The chain carries TRBV2 and TRBJ1-2, with D possibly TRBD1 on 6 matching bases. This CDR3 is 14 amino acids long. The germline gives CDR1 SNHLY, CDR2 FYNNEI. The V and J ends lost 7 bases and 5 bases respectively, with 17 bases between them. The DNA for the CDR3 is TGTGCCAGCACCCCGGGCAGGGGAGGATATGGCTACACCTTC. Its protein product is CASTPGRGGYGYTF.

This chain links TRBV25-1 with TRBJ1-2, with D possibly being TRBD1 (5 bases). The CDR3 is 13 residues long. Germline CDR1 is MGHDK and CDR2 is SYGVNS. V was trimmed by 3 bases and J by 3 bases, leaving 8 bases between them. The DNA for the CDR3 is TGTGCCAGCAGTGACGGGGGGTACTATGGCTACACCTTC. The encoded protein is CASSDGGYYGYTF.

The chain joins TRBV4-3 to TRBJ2-1; 7 bases line up with TRBD2. Germline CDR1 reads LGHNA; CDR2 reads YSLEER. The CDR3 spans 20 residues. The V gene end was trimmed by 4 bases and the J gene end by 6 bases; junction bases not matched to a gene: 24. Written as DNA, the CDR3 is TGCGCCAGCAGCCCAAGCGTGGCGGGAGTTTTAGTGGCTGGTTTCAATGAGCAGTTCTTC. Residues: CASSPSVAGVLVAGFNEQFF.

The chain uses TRBV7-9 and TRBJ2-5, with 9 bases aligning to TRBD2. The germline CDR1 and CDR2 sequences are SEHNR and FQNEAQ (reference sequence). The CDR3 runs 14 residues. V shed 1 base, J shed 5 bases, and the junction held 2 bases outside the gene matches. In DNA form, the CDR3 reads TGTGCCAGCAGCTTAGTGACTAGCGGTGAGACCCAGTACTTC. Protein product: CASSLVTSGETQYF.

This clonotype has just one count. The V call is TRBV10-2, the J call TRBJ2-1; D gene ambiguous. The length of the CDR3 is 14 residues. Germline-derived CDR1 and CDR2 are WSHSY and SAAADI. V was shortened by 4 bases and J by 0 bases, with 7 bases between the two germline ends. The CDR3 loop reads CASSGPGSYNEQFF. DNA of the CDR3: TGCGCCAGCAGTGGACCGGGCTCCTACAATGAGCAGTTCTTC.

V usage is TRBV6-6 and J usage is TRBJ2-5, with D unclear. V shed 3 bases and J shed 3 bases, with 8 bases lying between them. CDR3 length: 13 residues. Germline V gene sequence: CDR1 MNHNY, CDR2 SVGAGI (reference sequence). This chain's CDR3 is CASSYSREETQYF. In DNA, the CDR3 is TGTGCCAGCAGTTATAGCCGGGAAGAGACCCAGTACTTC.

The rearrangement links TRBV29-1 to TRBJ2-5; TRBD1 might be the D (6 bases). Germline-derived CDR1 and CDR2 are SQVTM and ANQGSEA. The CDR3 has 11 amino acids. Trimming left V 6 bases short and J 2 bases short, with 7 bases between. The CDR3 DNA sequence: TGCAGCGTGGGACATCAAGAGACCCAGTACTTC. It codes for CSVGHQETQYF.

The V and J genes are TRBV14 and TRBJ2-3; the D is unclear. Looked up from germline, CDR1 is SGHDN and CDR2 is FVKESK. This CDR3 is built from 15 residues. The germline V and J ends were trimmed by 1 base and 5 bases, with 13 bases remaining between them. CDR3 residues: CASSQVTVHGDTQYF. CDR3 nucleotide sequence: TGTGCCAGCAGCCAAGTAACAGTACACGGAGATACGCAGTATTTT.

Concerning this clonotype itself: The limits of the CDR3 on the DNA are not certain, so only TCRdb's listed CDR3 is given. This chain connects TRBV7-5 to TRBJ2-7; the D call TRBD1 from the table was never checked on the DNA. TRBV7-5 is a pseudogene locus. Termini included, the CDR3 measures 18 amino acids. CDR3 sequence: CISVPEADSGTEAYEQYF.

The chain links TRBV6-6 to TRBJ1-4; D is uncertain. V gave up 5 bases and J gave up 14 bases, with 12 bases separating them. The germline CDR1 and CDR2 sequences are MNHNY and SVGAGI (reference sequence). This CDR3 contains 11 residues. The CDR3 DNA sequence: TGTGCCAGCAGTAAACTGCTGGGGCTGTTTTTT. It is translated as CASSKLLGLFF.

J is TRBJ2-2 and V is TRBV5-1, with D perhaps matching TRBD2 (5 bases). This CDR3 contains 16 residues. Per the germline V gene, CDR1 is SGHRS and CDR2 is YFSETQ. V dropped 0 bases and J dropped 0 bases, with 9 bases sitting between them. The CDR3 DNA reads as TGCGCCAGCAGCTTGGGCAGGAGGTCGAACACCGGGGAGCTGTTTTTT. It specifies CASSLGRRSNTGELFF.

The chain couples TRBV12-3 or TRBV12-4 to TRBJ2-7, with D unresolved. The CDR3 sequence is 12 residues long. V was trimmed by 0 bases and J by 3 bases, leaving 3 bases between them. In nucleotides, the CDR3 is TGTGCCAGCAGTTTAGCCATCTACGAGCAGTACTTC. Translated: CASSLAIYEQYF.

This chain uses TRBV5-1 with TRBJ1-4; 11 nucleotides agree with TRBD1. The V segment lost 0 bases and the J segment 7 bases; nucleotides outside the gene matches: 8. CDR1 and CDR2 from the germline V gene are SGHRS and YFSETQ. The CDR3 covers 17 residues. The CDR3 is CASSLGTGGIAREKLFF. The CDR3 DNA reads TGCGCCAGCAGCTTGGGGACAGGGGGCATCGCGCGTGAAAAACTGTTTTTT.

This sequence joins TRBV12-3 or TRBV12-4 and TRBJ2-3; D uncertain. This CDR3 spans 13 amino acids. The V gene lost 5 bases and the J gene lost 4 bases, with 10 bases spanning the gap. This CDR3 reads CASSGIYPDTQYF. The CDR3 nucleotides read TGTGCCAGCAGTGGGATCTACCCAGATACGCAGTATTTT.

The sample holds a few counts of this clonotype. The gene calls are TRBV29-1 and TRBJ2-7, with D maybe TRBD1 (6 bases). The V end was cut by 5 bases, the J end by 6 bases, with 14 bases between. CDR1 is SQVTM, CDR2 ANQGSEA, per germline. This CDR3 is built from 12 residues. The CDR3 reads CSVSPVQGEQYF. DNA for the CDR3: TGCAGCGTTTCCCCGGTACAGGGCGAGCAGTACTTC.

The chain combines TRBV7-3 with TRBJ2-5; D is unclear. Germline-derived CDR1 and CDR2 are SGHTA and FQGTGA. The CDR3 has 14 amino acids. Trimming took 2 bases from V and 5 from J, leaving 12 bases between them. CDR3 in DNA: TGTGCCAGCAGCTTATCTCCAGGTGGTGAGACCCAGTACTTC. This gives the protein CASSLSPGGETQYF.

This chain connects TRBV7-3 to TRBJ2-1; no clear D. This CDR3 is built from 15 residues. V was shortened by 5 bases and J by 8 bases, with 19 bases between the two germline ends. In germline, CDR1 is SGHTA, CDR2 FQGTGA. As DNA, the CDR3 is TGTGCCAGCAGCCCAGGCGGTGGGTCTGTCGATGAGCAGTTCTTC. As protein: CASSPGGGSVDEQFF.

The chain employs TRBV7-9 and TRBJ1-1, with D perhaps matching TRBD1 (5 bases). Germline CDR1 is SEHNR and CDR2 is FQNEAQ (reference sequence). The CDR3 is 13 amino acids. V was clipped by 5 bases and J by 7 bases, with 14 bases between them. The CDR3 nucleotides read TGTGCCAGCAGCCTCCAGGGAGGCAGTGAAGCTTTCTTT. Amino acids: CASSLQGGSEAFF.